The rows below give T cell receptor beta chains drawn from one sample of a study of control samples from healthy donors and cancer patients. Assay: immunoSEQ multiplex PCR; the TCRdb copy retains only in-frame clones and omits some. The table shows 65,000 to 80,000 clones, with 89% occurring only once. Source material: PBMCs. The receptors derive from a woman aged 50 to 60 with colorectal cancer. Each CDR3 is given without its conserved first and last residue. Fields, in order: J gene, V gene, CDR3 protein.

TRBJ1-2 | TRBV30 | ACPGLETYGYT
TRBJ2-1 | TRBV5-4 | ASSSGTGGDEQF
TRBJ2-4 | TRBV27 | ASRTGAKNIQY
TRBJ1-6 | TRBV4-3 | ASSVRDRQNSPLH
TRBJ2-5 | TRBV5-1 | ASSLGREGRETQY
TRBJ1-1 | TRBV28 | ASSVSGTGNTEAF
TRBJ2-6 | TRBV10-2 | ASRAGGANVLT
TRBJ2-5 | TRBV3-1/TRBV3-2 | ASSQGSGKETQY
TRBJ2-5 | TRBV7-9 | ASSKSSARGQETQY
TRBJ1-5 | TRBV2 | ASTYQARQPQH
TRBJ2-3 | TRBV18 | ASSLAAPTDTQY
TRBJ1-1 | TRBV5-4 | ASSLLGGATGNTEAF
TRBJ1-2 | TRBV14 | ASSPGTANYGYT
TRBJ2-1 | TRBV5-1 | ASSLEGRWGGDEQF
TRBJ1-1 | TRBV5-8 | ASSLRGNRDTEAF